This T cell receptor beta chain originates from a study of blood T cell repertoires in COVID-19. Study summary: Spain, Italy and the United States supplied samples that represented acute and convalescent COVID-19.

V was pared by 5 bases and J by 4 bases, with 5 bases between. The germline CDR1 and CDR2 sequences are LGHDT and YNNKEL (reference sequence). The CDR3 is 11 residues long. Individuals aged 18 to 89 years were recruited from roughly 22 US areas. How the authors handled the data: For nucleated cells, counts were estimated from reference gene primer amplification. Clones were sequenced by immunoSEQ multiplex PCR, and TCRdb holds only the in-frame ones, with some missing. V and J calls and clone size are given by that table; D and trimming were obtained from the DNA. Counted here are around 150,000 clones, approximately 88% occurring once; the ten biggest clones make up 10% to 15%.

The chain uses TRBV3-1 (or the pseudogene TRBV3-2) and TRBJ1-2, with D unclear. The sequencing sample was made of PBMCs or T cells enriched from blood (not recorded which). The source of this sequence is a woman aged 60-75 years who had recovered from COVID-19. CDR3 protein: CASSNFYGYTF. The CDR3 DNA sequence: TGTGCCAGCAGCAACTTCTATGGCTACACCTTC.